Listed here are 23 T cell receptor beta chains from one sample, sequenced in a study of PD-1 blockade in classical Hodgkin lymphoma. Relapse after autologous stem cell transplantation occurred in every patient, and brentuximab vedotin exposure varied. The assay was immunoSEQ multiplex PCR, and TCRdb's table has in-frame clones only and misses some. The sample lists about 31,000 clones; over 70% were seen once. The sequences come from peripheral blood mononuclear cells (PBMCs), collected before the second cycle of nivolumab. The receptors originated from a human donor with classical Hodgkin lymphoma.

The chain has TRBV2 and TRBJ2-5, with D unclear. V was cut by 3 bases and J by 1 base, with 9 bases left in between. Germline CDR1 is SNHLY and CDR2 is FYNNEI. The CDR3 is 14 amino acids. In nucleotides, the CDR3 is TGTGCCAGCAGTGAGGGAACAGTCCAAGAGACCCAGTACTTC. It translates to CASSEGTVQETQYF.

This chain joins TRBV6-1 and TRBJ2-5, with 10 bases matching TRBD2. Trimming cost V 8 bases and J 9 bases; bases outside gene matches: 6. The CDR3 contains 12 residues. The germline CDR1 and CDR2 sequences are MNHNS and SASEGT. Written as DNA, the CDR3 is TGTGCCAGCGGATTAGCGGGGGGCTCCCAGTACTTC. Translation gives CASGLAGGSQYF.

J is TRBJ2-3 and V is TRBV7-9; no clear D. This CDR3 comprises 12 residues. Germline-derived CDR1 and CDR2 are SEHNR and FQNEAQ (reference sequence). The V gene lost 4 bases and the J gene lost 0 bases, with 2 bases spanning the gap. The CDR3 nucleotides read TGTGCCAGCAGCTCTAGCACAGATACGCAGTATTTT. Protein: CASSSSTDTQYF. Full variable domain (outside the CDR3, taken from reference TRBV7-9 and TRBJ2-3): DTGVSQNPRHKITKRGQNVTFRCDPISEHNRLYWYRQTLGQGPEFLTYFQNEAQLEKSRLLSDRFSAERPKGSFSTLEIQRTEQGDSAMYLCASSSSTDTQYFGPGTRLTVL.

The J gene is TRBJ1-3, the V gene TRBV29-1; D unresolved. Trimming removed 6 bases from V and 4 bases from J, with 7 bases in between. CDR3 length: 11 residues. The germline CDR1 and CDR2 sequences are SQVTM and ANQGSEA. The CDR3 DNA reads TGCAGCGTCGACGGAGGAAACACCATATATTTT. The encoded protein is CSVDGGNTIYF.

The chain recombines TRBV2 with TRBJ1-2; a possible D gene is TRBD1 (6 bases). Germline V gene lookup returns CDR1 SNHLY and CDR2 FYNNEI. The CDR3 spans 13 residues. V lost 0 bases, J lost 8 bases, and 10 bases lay in between. CDR3 nucleotides: TGTGCCAGCAGTGAAGCGTACAGGGCCGGCTACACCTTC. Its translation is CASSEAYRAGYTF.

The CDR3 DNA is TGCGCCAGCAGCCAAGTAAAGGCAGGGGGAAGCTACGAGCAGTACTTC. It translates to CASSQVKAGGSYEQYF. This chain connects TRBV4-1 to TRBJ2-7; 7 nucleotides align to TRBD1. This CDR3 has 16 amino acids. The V gene's germline CDR1 is MGHRA and CDR2 YSYEKL. V trimming: 1 base; J trimming: 3 bases; junction bases outside the gene matches: 9.

The V call is TRBV5-4, the J call TRBJ2-7, with TRBD2 matching 12 bases. The CDR3 is 17 residues long. Trimming at V came to 0 bases and at J to 2 bases, leaving 6 bases not matched to a gene. Germline lookup yields CDR1 SGHNT and CDR2 YYREEE (reference sequence). CDR3 sequence: CASSLGVTSGRPYEQYF. In nucleotides, the CDR3 is TGTGCCAGCAGCTTGGGGGTGACTAGCGGGAGACCCTACGAGCAGTACTTC.

The rearrangement uses TRBV19 and TRBJ2-1, with D possibly TRBD1 on 6 matching bases. Trimming stripped 8 bases from V and 5 bases from J, with 13 bases between. The CDR3 extends over 13 amino acids. Germline CDR1 reads LNHDA; CDR2 reads SQIVND (reference sequence). The CDR3 spells CASSTGYNNEQFF. The DNA of the CDR3 is TGTGCCAGTTCCACAGGGTACAACAATGAGCAGTTCTTC.

The chain carries TRBV9 and TRBJ1-5, with 7 bases identical to TRBD1. Trimming at V came to 5 bases and at J to 8 bases, leaving 13 bases not matched to a gene. Germline V gene lookup returns CDR1 SGDLS and CDR2 YYNGEE. The CDR3 sequence is 15 residues long. CDR3 protein: CASSDTGALSKPQHF. The DNA of the CDR3 is TGTGCCAGCAGTGACACAGGGGCCCTATCTAAGCCCCAGCATTTT.

V and J are TRBV5-1 and TRBJ2-1, with D perhaps assigned TRBD1 or TRBD2 (5 bases each). The V end lost 4 bases, the J end lost 5 bases, and 13 bases lay between the germline ends. This CDR3 is built from 14 residues. Germline CDR1 and CDR2: SGHRS and YFSETQ. The CDR3 here is CASSPLEGNNEQFF. The CDR3 nucleotides read TGCGCCAGCAGCCCCTTAGAGGGGAACAATGAGCAGTTCTTC.

V usage is TRBV6-1 and J usage is TRBJ2-7; unclear D gene. Germline CDR1 MNHNS, CDR2 SASEGT. The CDR3 loop spans 13 amino acids. The ends were cut back, 0 bases at V and 4 bases at J, with 7 bases in the middle. The DNA of the CDR3 is TGTGCCAGCAGTGAAGCGTTGAGGTACGAGCAGTACTTC. This sequence encodes CASSEALRYEQYF.

This clone has a handful of counts. This chain uses TRBV5-6 with TRBJ2-5; no clear D. The CDR3 spans 16 residues. Germline V gene sequence: CDR1 SGHDT, CDR2 YYEEEE. Between the trimmed V and J ends, which lost 0 bases and 1 base, there was a span of 13 bases. CDR3 DNA sequence: TGTGCCAGCAGCTTGGTCCCTGCGGCCCTCCAAGAGACCCAGTACTTC. It yields the protein CASSLVPAALQETQYF.

The CDR3 coding sequence is TGTGCCAGTGAACGAGGGGGGGCCGGCTACGAGCAGTACTTC. Translation gives CASERGGAGYEQYF. The rearrangement links TRBV28 to TRBJ2-7; tentatively, D is TRBD2 (7 bases). The CDR3 is 14 amino acids. Germline CDR1 reads MDHEN; CDR2 reads SYDVKM. V lost 9 bases and J lost 3, with 18 bases in between.

V usage is TRBV28 and J usage is TRBJ2-5, with D possibly being TRBD1 or TRBD2 (6 bases each). V was clipped by 4 bases and J by 5 bases, with 14 bases between them. CDR3 length: 14 residues. Germline CDR1 is MDHEN and CDR2 is SYDVKM. The CDR3: CASSSMGGRETQYF. For the CDR3, the DNA is TGTGCCAGCAGTTCAATGGGGGGCCGGGAGACCCAGTACTTC.

This clone was counted a few times. This chain uses TRBV11-3 with TRBJ2-1; a possible D gene is TRBD2 (5 bases). CDR3 size: 14 residues. V shed 1 base and J shed 1 base, with 5 bases lying between them. Germline V lookup: CDR1 SGHNT, CDR2 YENEEA. The CDR3 loop is CASSLGGSYNEQFF. The CDR3 DNA sequence: TGTGCCAGCAGCTTAGGCGGGTCCTACAATGAGCAGTTCTTC.

The CDR3 sequence is CASSYSPPGCPYEQYF. Written as DNA, the CDR3 is TGTGCCAGCAGTTACTCGCCTCCGGGCTGCCCCTACGAGCAGTACTTC. This sequence joins TRBV6-8 and TRBJ2-7; D remains ambiguous. This CDR3 spans 16 amino acids. The ends were cut back, 0 bases at V and 2 bases at J, with 14 bases in the middle. Looked up from germline, CDR1 is MNHGY and CDR2 is SAAAGT.

In DNA, the CDR3 is TGTGCCAGCAGTCGTCAAACCGTCCAAGAGACCCAGTACTTC. This sequence encodes CASSRQTVQETQYF. The chain employs TRBV6-1 and TRBJ2-5; D gene ambiguous. Germline V lookup: CDR1 MNHNS, CDR2 SASEGT. The ends were cut back, 5 bases at V and 1 base at J, with 11 bases in the middle. The CDR3 has 14 amino acids.

The chain has TRBV6-5 and TRBJ2-7, with D hard to call. Trimming removed 0 bases at V and 0 bases at J, with 9 bases between. Germline assignment: CDR1 MNHEY and CDR2 SVGAGI. CDR3 length: 15 amino acids. The chain's CDR3 is CASSYSGGSSYEQYF. The CDR3 coding sequence is TGTGCCAGCAGTTACTCGGGCGGCAGCTCCTACGAGCAGTACTTC.

The chain recombines TRBV27 with TRBJ1-1; tentatively, D is TRBD1 (5 bases). The CDR3 loop spans 15 amino acids. CDR1 and CDR2 from the germline V gene are MNHEY and SMNVEV (reference sequence). V shed 5 bases and J shed 4 bases, with 17 bases lying between them. DNA for the CDR3: TGTGCCAGCAGTGGGGGTCTTAAGGGGAGCACTGAAGCTTTCTTT. It is translated as CASSGGLKGSTEAFF.

The chain employs TRBV2 and TRBJ1-6, with 7 bases aligning to TRBD1. The CDR3 runs 17 residues. J was trimmed by 2 bases and V by 6 bases; bases with no gene match: 10. CDR1 SNHLY and CDR2 FYNNEI come from the germline V gene. In nucleotides, the CDR3 is TGTGCCAGCAGCCCCGGGACAGTCTCCCCCTATAATTCACCCCTCCACTTT. Translated, it gives CASSPGTVSPYNSPLHF.

This clone was seen more than once but under ten times. This chain connects TRBV19 to TRBJ2-1; 8 bases are shared with TRBD2. Germline CDR1 and CDR2: LNHDA and SQIVND (reference sequence). The CDR3 contains 15 residues. The V and J ends lost 5 bases and 6 bases, in that order; junction bases with no gene match: 9. CDR3: CASSLGGTRFNEQFF. The CDR3 coding sequence is TGTGCCAGTAGTTTGGGCGGGACTAGATTCAATGAGCAGTTCTTC.

The rearrangement uses TRBV7-9 and TRBJ2-5; D is possibly TRBD1 or TRBD2 (5 bases each). The assigned J gene may be wrong: the sequence end matches TRBJ2-7 better. The CDR3 loop spans 14 amino acids. Germline CDR1 is SEHNR and CDR2 is FQNEAQ (reference sequence). CDR3 sequence: CASSSGTSSYEQYF. The DNA for the CDR3 is TGTGCCAGCAGCTCCGGGACGAGCTCCTACGAGCAGTACTTC.

This clone was detected a few times. The rearrangement links TRBV27 to TRBJ2-3; 11 bases fit TRBD1. In germline, CDR1 is MNHEY, CDR2 SMNVEV (reference sequence). With V trimmed by 2 bases and J by 6 bases, 4 bases remained unmatched. The length of the CDR3 is 15 residues. The CDR3 nucleotides read TGTGCCAGCAGTTTAGGACAGGGGGCATATGATACGCAGTATTTT. It encodes CASSLGQGAYDTQYF.